Described below is a single TCR beta chain sequence and its context. The V and J ends lost 1 base and 2 bases respectively, with 18 bases between them. CDR1 LNHNV and CDR2 YYDKDF come from the germline V gene (reference sequence). This CDR3 region has 18 residues. This sample stems from a study of T cells in tumors after PD-1 blockade. Repertoires were generated with immunoSEQ multiplex PCR, while TCRdb's copy carries only in-frame clones and drops some. The sample has around 35,000 clones, 73% seen once; the top ten hold approximately 40%. The specimen was PBMCs, collected after anti-PD-1 treatment. The origin of this receptor is a human donor with basal cell carcinoma. The chain recombines TRBV15 with TRBJ2-1, with no clear D. In DNA form, the CDR3 reads TGTGCCACCAGCAGAGCCCAGCAACACGATGGAACCTACAATGAGCAGTTCTTC. Its protein is CATSRAQQHDGTYNEQFF.